Below are 25 T cell receptor beta chains sequenced from a single sample in a study of cytomegalovirus exposure and HLA in healthy donors. 60 Vbeta and 13 Jbeta primers were used in PCR. TCRdb's table, derived via immunoSEQ multiplex PCR, lists solely in-frame clones and lacks some. Here the sample spans about 190,000 clones, approximately 85% being singletons. The sequenced material came from PBMCs. These receptors came from a man between 18 and 29 years old in good health and CMV-seronegative.

The CDR3 here is CSVEDPNEYEQYF. Here the CDR3 DNA reads TGCAGCGTTGAAGATCCGAATGAGTACGAGCAGTACTTC. This chain uses TRBV29-1 with TRBJ2-7; no definite D call. Trimming took off 0 bases at V and 4 bases at J, with 10 bases between the two ends. The CDR3 length is 13 residues. Germline-derived CDR1 and CDR2 are SQVTM and ANQGSEA.

This clone was seen a single time. The rearrangement links TRBV15 to TRBJ2-7; 9 nucleotides agree with TRBD1. This CDR3 spans 14 amino acids. Looked up from germline, CDR1 is LNHNV and CDR2 is YYDKDF (reference sequence). Germline trimming cut 8 bases from V and 3 bases from J; bases unmatched to any gene: 8. CDR3 loop: CATALDRGNYEQYF. The CDR3 nucleotides are TGTGCCACCGCCTTGGACAGGGGAAACTACGAGCAGTACTTC.

CDR3 nucleotides: TGTGCCAGCAGCTGGACTAGGGAGGACGAGCAGTACTTC. This translates into CASSWTREDEQYF. The gene calls are TRBV6-4 and TRBJ2-7; 7 nucleotides match TRBD2. After removal of 6 bases from V and 5 bases from J, the junction contained 7 bases not matched to a gene. From germline, CDR1 is MRHNA and CDR2 SNTAGT. This CDR3 contains 13 residues.

The sample holds a few counts of this clone. The CDR3 DNA reads TGTGCCAGTAGACCCTGGCGGGATGGCACAGATACGCAGTATTTT. Its translation is CASRPWRDGTDTQYF. The chain couples TRBV19 to TRBJ2-3; tentatively, D is TRBD2 (6 bases). Deletions cut 6 bases from V and 1 base from J, with 14 bases between. The length of the CDR3 is 15 residues. Germline CDR1 and CDR2: LNHDA and SQIVND (reference sequence). The full variable domain, in which reference TRBV19 and TRBJ2-3 provide the parts outside the CDR3, is DGGITQSPKYLFRKEGQNVTLSCEQNLNHDAMYWYRQDPGQGLRLIYYSQIVNDFQKGDIAEGYSVSREKKESFPLTVTSAQKNPTAFYLCASRPWRDGTDTQYFGPGTRLTVL.

The chain employs TRBV29-1 and TRBJ2-3, with D maybe TRBD1 (6 bases). The CDR3 is 14 amino acids. V was shortened by 7 bases and J by 2 bases, with 16 bases between the two germline ends. Germline V gene data show CDR1 as SQVTM and CDR2 as ANQGSEA. This chain's CDR3 is CSASPGAFTDTQYF. The CDR3, as DNA: TGCAGCGCCTCCCCAGGGGCGTTCACAGATACGCAGTATTTT.

This clone has only a few counts. The chain links TRBV29-1 to TRBJ2-3; 12 nucleotides line up with TRBD2. V trimming: 7 bases; J trimming: 2 bases; junction bases outside the gene matches: 16. The CDR3 runs 18 residues. Germline assignment: CDR1 SQVTM and CDR2 ANQGSEA. The CDR3 reads CSASDRPASGRATDTQYF. Written as DNA, the CDR3 is TGCAGCGCCTCTGACAGGCCAGCTAGCGGGAGGGCCACAGATACGCAGTATTTT.

The chain uses TRBV7-9 and TRBJ1-1; D call uncertain. This CDR3 comprises 16 residues. Germline CDR1 is SEHNR and CDR2 is FQNEAQ (reference sequence). The V and J ends lost 2 bases and 4 bases respectively, with 17 bases between them. CDR3 loop: CASSLSLAGRPTEAFF. The CDR3 DNA reads TGTGCCAGCAGCTTATCCCTGGCGGGCAGGCCCACTGAAGCTTTCTTT. The whole variable domain, filled in from reference TRBV7-9 and TRBJ1-1, reads DTGVSQNPRHKITKRGQNVTFRCDPISEHNRLYWYRQTLGQGPEFLTYFQNEAQLEKSRLLSDRFSAERPKGSFSTLEIQRTEQGDSAMYLCASSLSLAGRPTEAFFGQGTRLTVV.

CDR3 in DNA: TGTGCCAGCAGTTTAGGGGGCGTGAATGAAAAACTGTTTTTT. It encodes CASSLGGVNEKLFF. The chain combines TRBV28 with TRBJ1-4; tentatively, D is TRBD1 (6 bases). Trimming removed 2 bases from V and 5 bases from J, with 9 bases in between. The V gene's germline CDR1 is MDHEN and CDR2 SYDVKM. The CDR3 is made up of 14 amino acids. The whole variable domain, filled in from reference TRBV28 and TRBJ1-4, reads DVKVTQSSRYLVKRTGEKVFLECVQDMDHENMFWYRQDPGLGLRLIYFSYDVKMKEKGDIPEGYSVSREKKERFSLILESASTNQTSMYLCASSLGGVNEKLFFGSGTQLSVL.

Here the CDR3 DNA reads TGTGCCAGCAGCTCCGGGGGATCTACAGATACGCAGTATTTT. It translates to CASSSGGSTDTQYF. This chain connects TRBV11-3 to TRBJ2-3; possibly TRBD2 for D (6 bases). There are 14 residues in the CDR3. Germline lookup yields CDR1 SGHNT and CDR2 YENEEA. The germline V and J ends were trimmed by 4 bases and 3 bases, with 11 bases remaining between them.

The sample holds one count of this clone. V is TRBV25-1 and J is TRBJ2-1; D is unclear. Trimming removed 6 bases at V and 3 bases at J, with 9 bases between. Germline V gene data show CDR1 as MGHDK and CDR2 as SYGVNS. The CDR3 length is 13 residues. The CDR3 coding sequence is TGTGCCAGCAGGGATGAGGTCTACAATGAGCAGTTCTTC. Translation: CASRDEVYNEQFF.

The V and J genes are TRBV9 and TRBJ2-3; TRBD2 agrees at 8 bases. CDR1 is SGDLS and CDR2 is YYNGEE in the germline V gene. Trimming at V came to 4 bases and at J to 3 bases, leaving 7 bases not matched to a gene. The CDR3 spans 15 residues. The CDR3, as DNA: TGTGCCAGCAGCCCCCGAGCGGGAGAAACAGATACGCAGTATTTT. As protein: CASSPRAGETDTQYF.

The J gene is TRBJ2-4, the V gene TRBV10-3; 11 bases match TRBD2. The V gene's germline CDR1 is ENHRY and CDR2 SYGVKD. V dropped 2 bases and J dropped 1; count of bases not matched to a gene: 1. This CDR3 contains 16 residues. CDR3 bases: TGTGCCATCAGTGAGGCTAGCGGGAGGGCCAAAAACATTCAGTACTTC. Translating gives CAISEASGRAKNIQYF.

The gene calls are TRBV18 and TRBJ2-3, with D possibly being TRBD2 (5 bases). This CDR3 comprises 15 residues. Trimming took 4 bases from V and 4 from J, leaving 15 bases between them. CDR1 KGHSH and CDR2 LQKENI come from the germline V gene. In DNA form, the CDR3 reads TGTGCCAGCTCACTTCGGGAAGCAATCGCAGATACGCAGTATTTT. Protein: CASSLREAIADTQYF.

This chain's CDR3 is CASSLQGGSSYNEQFF. CDR3 DNA: TGTGCCAGCAGTTTACAGGGAGGAAGCTCCTACAATGAGCAGTTCTTC. This chain connects TRBV28 to TRBJ2-1; tentative D call: TRBD2 (6 bases). V was trimmed by 2 bases and J by 0 bases, leaving 11 bases between them. The CDR3 is 16 amino acids. The germline CDR1 and CDR2 sequences are MDHEN and SYDVKM. The variable domain in full, completed from reference TRBV28 and TRBJ2-1, reads DVKVTQSSRYLVKRTGEKVFLECVQDMDHENMFWYRQDPGLGLRLIYFSYDVKMKEKGDIPEGYSVSREKKERFSLILESASTNQTSMYLCASSLQGGSSYNEQFFGPGTRLTVL.

The V call is TRBV7-9, the J call TRBJ1-4, with D possibly matching TRBD1 (6 bases). The germline V and J ends were trimmed by 5 bases and 8 bases, with 6 bases remaining between them. The CDR3 has 11 amino acids. Germline values: CDR1 SEHNR, CDR2 FQNEAQ (reference sequence). The CDR3 DNA reads as TGTGCCAGCAGCGGACAGGAAAAACTGTTTTTT. It yields the protein CASSGQEKLFF.

The rearrangement joins TRBV28 to TRBJ2-1; 8 bases match TRBD2. Unmatched junction bases numbered 11, after V lost 4 bases and J lost 3 bases. The germline gives CDR1 MDHEN, CDR2 SYDVKM. This CDR3 contains 17 residues. In nucleotides, the CDR3 is TGTGCCAGCAGTTCCCCGAGCGGGAGTGGATTCTACAATGAGCAGTTCTTC. This sequence encodes CASSSPSGSGFYNEQFF.

This clone was seen a few times. V gene TRBV19 combines with J gene TRBJ2-3, with D perhaps TRBD1 (6 bases). V lost 5 bases and J lost 5, with 20 bases in between. This CDR3 spans 16 amino acids. Germline V gene data show CDR1 as LNHDA and CDR2 as SQIVND (reference sequence). The CDR3 loop is CASSSPSRGGGDTQYF. The CDR3 nucleotides read TGTGCCAGTAGTTCTCCATCCAGGGGTGGGGGAGATACGCAGTATTTT.

A few counts support this clone. This chain connects TRBV7-3 to TRBJ2-3, with D tentatively TRBD1 (5 bases). Germline loops: CDR1 SGHTA, CDR2 FQGTGA. The CDR3 length is 13 residues. Deletions cut 5 bases from V and 1 base from J, with 7 bases between. CDR3: CASSVTGTDTQYF. The CDR3 region has the DNA TGTGCCAGCAGCGTGACAGGCACAGATACGCAGTATTTT.

This clone was counted a single time. The chain couples TRBV9 to TRBJ2-2; D gene uncertain. The CDR3 is 14 amino acids. V dropped 4 bases and J dropped 5 bases, with 12 bases sitting between them. The germline V gene encodes CDR1 SGDLS and CDR2 YYNGEE. CDR3 residues: CASSLQQYTGELFF. DNA of the CDR3: TGTGCCAGCAGCCTCCAACAGTATACCGGGGAGCTGTTTTTT.

V gene TRBV4-2 combines with J gene TRBJ2-5, with 8 positions matching TRBD2. CDR1 and CDR2 from the germline V gene are LGHNA and YNFKEQ. V shed 0 bases, J shed 1 base, and the junction held 13 bases outside the gene matches. This CDR3 spans 19 amino acids. CDR3 in DNA: TGTGCCAGCAGCCAAGATCCAGCGCGGGAGGTCTTGTTCCAAGAGACCCAGTACTTC. As protein: CASSQDPAREVLFQETQYF.

CDR3 nucleotide sequence: TGTGCCTTTGACGGCAGGAGCACAGATACGCAGTATTTT. It is translated as CAFDGRSTDTQYF. V gene TRBV30 combines with J gene TRBJ2-3, with D uncertain. The CDR3 is made up of 13 amino acids. The V gene lost 7 bases and the J gene lost 0 bases, with 11 bases spanning the gap. Germline assignment: CDR1 GTSNPN and CDR2 SVGIG (reference sequence).

DNA of the CDR3: TGTGCCAGTAACACAGGGATTTACTCTGGAAACACCATATATTTT. Translating it yields CASNTGIYSGNTIYF. The chain employs TRBV28 and TRBJ1-3; tentatively, D is TRBD1 (6 bases). V lost 9 bases to trimming and J lost 0 bases, with 15 bases between them. CDR1 and CDR2 from the germline V gene are MDHEN and SYDVKM. The CDR3 loop spans 15 amino acids.

This chain links TRBV7-3 with TRBJ2-3; D is possibly TRBD1 (6 bases). The ends were cut back, 5 bases at V and 7 bases at J, with 16 bases in the middle. The CDR3 contains 14 residues. The V gene's germline CDR1 is SGHTA and CDR2 FQGTGA. CDR3 sequence reads: CASSPTQGLNTQYF. The CDR3 nucleotides are TGTGCCAGCAGCCCTACACAGGGTTTGAATACGCAGTATTTT.

This clone has a single count. The rearrangement joins TRBV30 to TRBJ1-4; the match to TRBD1 covers 7 bases. Per the germline V gene, CDR1 is GTSNPN and CDR2 is SVGIG (reference sequence). With V trimmed by 0 bases and J by 4 bases, 5 bases remained unmatched. The CDR3 sequence is 15 residues long. CDR3 amino acids: CAWSVGTARNEKLFF. The CDR3 bases are TGTGCCTGGAGTGTGGGGACAGCCCGTAATGAAAAACTGTTTTTT.

This clone occurred a few times. The rearrangement uses TRBV6-4 and TRBJ2-5; TRBD1 might be the D (5 bases). The CDR3 loop spans 13 amino acids. Trimming took off 0 bases at V and 7 bases at J, with 9 bases between the two ends. Looked up from germline, CDR1 is MRHNA and CDR2 is SNTAGT. The CDR3 loop is CASSDSPGLTQYF. DNA of the CDR3: TGTGCCAGCAGTGACTCCCCAGGGTTGACCCAGTACTTC.